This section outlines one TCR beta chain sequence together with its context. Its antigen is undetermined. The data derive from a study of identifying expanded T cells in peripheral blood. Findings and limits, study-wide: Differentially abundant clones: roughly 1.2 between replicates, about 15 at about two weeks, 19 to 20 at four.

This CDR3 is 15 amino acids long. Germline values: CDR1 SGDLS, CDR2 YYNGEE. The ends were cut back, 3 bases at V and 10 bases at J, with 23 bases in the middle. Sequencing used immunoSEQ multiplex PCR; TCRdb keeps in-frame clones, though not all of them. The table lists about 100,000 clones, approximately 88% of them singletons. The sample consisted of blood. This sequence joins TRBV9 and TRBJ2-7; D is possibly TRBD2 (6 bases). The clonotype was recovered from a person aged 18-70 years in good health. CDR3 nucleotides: TGTGCCAGCAGCGGGGACCGTTCGGGGGAGATAGGACAGTACTTC. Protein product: CASSGDRSGEIGQYF.